This TCR beta chain emerged from a study of T-cell reconstitution after alpha-beta-depleted transplantation in children. Study-level points and caveats: T-cell numbers and diversity, one year after transplant, stemmed largely from T cells that were newly produced.

Preparation of the TCRbeta library used unique molecular identifiers. Each CDR3 protein is one row after TCRdb ran MiXCR on the PCR reads. The sample includes about 870,000 distinct CDR3 sequences, approximately 15% of them seen just once. CDR3 length: 16 amino acids. V gave up 4 bases and J gave up 4 bases; unmatched junction bases: 8. CDR1 is MNHEY and CDR2 is SVGAGI in the germline V gene. Many counts were recorded for this clonotype. The antigen is not known. This TCR derives from a male patient younger than 18 who had a stem cell transplant for acute lymphoblastic leukemia, so the T cells may come from the graft donor. The gene calls are TRBV6-5 and TRBJ1-1, with 11 bases fitting TRBD1. This specimen consisted of PBMCs, mostly from graft donor cells, obtained 360 days after TCRalphabeta/CD19-depleted stem cell transplant. DNA of the CDR3: TGTGCCAGCAGTTCCGGACAGGGGGCGGTGGGCACTGAAGCTTTCTTT. Translating gives CASSSGQGAVGTEAFF.